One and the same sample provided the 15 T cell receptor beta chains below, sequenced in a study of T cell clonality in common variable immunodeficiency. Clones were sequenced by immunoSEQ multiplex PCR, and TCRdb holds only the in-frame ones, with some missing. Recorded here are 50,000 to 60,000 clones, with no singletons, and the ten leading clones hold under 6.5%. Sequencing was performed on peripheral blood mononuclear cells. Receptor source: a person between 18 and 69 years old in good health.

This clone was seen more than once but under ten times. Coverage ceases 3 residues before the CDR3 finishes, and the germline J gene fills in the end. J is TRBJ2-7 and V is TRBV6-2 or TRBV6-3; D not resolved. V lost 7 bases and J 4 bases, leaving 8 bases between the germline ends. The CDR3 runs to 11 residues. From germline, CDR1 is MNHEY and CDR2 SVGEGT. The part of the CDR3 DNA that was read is TGTGCCAGCACTCCCGGTTACGAG. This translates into CASTPGYE. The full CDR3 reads CASTPGYEQYF.

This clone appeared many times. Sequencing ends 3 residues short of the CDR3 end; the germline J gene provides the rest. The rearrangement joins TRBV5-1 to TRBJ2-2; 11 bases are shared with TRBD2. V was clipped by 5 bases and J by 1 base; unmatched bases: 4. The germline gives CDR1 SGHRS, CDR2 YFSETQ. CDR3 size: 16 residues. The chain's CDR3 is CASRAGTSGNTGELFF. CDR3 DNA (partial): TGCGCCAGCAGGGCTGGGACTAGCGGGAACACCGGGGAG.

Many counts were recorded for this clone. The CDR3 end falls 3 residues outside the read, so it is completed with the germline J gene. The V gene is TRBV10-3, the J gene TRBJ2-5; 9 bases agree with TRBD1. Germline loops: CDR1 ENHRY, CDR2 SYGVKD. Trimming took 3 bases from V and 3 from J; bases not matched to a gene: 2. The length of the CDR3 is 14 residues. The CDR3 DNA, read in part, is TGTGCCATCAGTGAACAGGGGGCGAAAGAGACC. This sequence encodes CAISEQGAKET. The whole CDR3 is CAISEQGAKETQYF.

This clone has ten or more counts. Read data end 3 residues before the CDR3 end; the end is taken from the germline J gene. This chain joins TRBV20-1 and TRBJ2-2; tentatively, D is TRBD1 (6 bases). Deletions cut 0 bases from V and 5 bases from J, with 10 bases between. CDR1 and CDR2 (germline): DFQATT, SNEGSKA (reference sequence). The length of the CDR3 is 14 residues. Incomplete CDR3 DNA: TGCAGTGCTAGAGAAAACAGGGAAACCGGGGAG. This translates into CSARENRETGE. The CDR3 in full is CSARENRETGELFF.

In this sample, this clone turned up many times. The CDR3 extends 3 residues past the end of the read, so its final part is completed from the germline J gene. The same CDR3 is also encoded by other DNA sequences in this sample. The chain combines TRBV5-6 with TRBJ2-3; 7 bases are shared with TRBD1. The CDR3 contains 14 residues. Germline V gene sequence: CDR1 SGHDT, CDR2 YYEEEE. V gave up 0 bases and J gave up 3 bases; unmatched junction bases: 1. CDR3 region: CASSLDRGTDTQYF. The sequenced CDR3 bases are TGTGCCAGCAGCTTGGACAGGGGTACAGATACG.

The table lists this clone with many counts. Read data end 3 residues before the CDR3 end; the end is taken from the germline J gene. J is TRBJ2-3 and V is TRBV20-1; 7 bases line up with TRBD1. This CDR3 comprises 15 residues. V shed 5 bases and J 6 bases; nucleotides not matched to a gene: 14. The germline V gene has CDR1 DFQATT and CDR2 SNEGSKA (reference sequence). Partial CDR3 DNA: TGCAGTGCTTTCCGGACAGGCCGCAACGGGGATACG. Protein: CSAFRTGRNGDT. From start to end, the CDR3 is CSAFRTGRNGDTQYF.

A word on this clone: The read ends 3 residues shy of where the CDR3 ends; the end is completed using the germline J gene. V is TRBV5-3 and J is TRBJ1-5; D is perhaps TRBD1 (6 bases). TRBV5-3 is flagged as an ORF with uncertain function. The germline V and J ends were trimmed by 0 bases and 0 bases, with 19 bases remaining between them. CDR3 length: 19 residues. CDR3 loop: CARSLVPRGDLYSNQPQHF. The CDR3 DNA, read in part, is TGTGCCAGAAGCTTGGTTCCCAGGGGCGATCTATATAGCAATCAGCCC.

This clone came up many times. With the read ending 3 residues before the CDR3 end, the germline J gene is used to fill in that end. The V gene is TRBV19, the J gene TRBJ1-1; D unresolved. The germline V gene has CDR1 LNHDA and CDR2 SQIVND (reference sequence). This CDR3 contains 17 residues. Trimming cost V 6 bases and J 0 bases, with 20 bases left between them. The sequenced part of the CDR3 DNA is TGTGCCAGTAGGTCGTATGGACTCGGGAGGGTGAACACTGAA. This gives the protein CASRSYGLGRVNTE. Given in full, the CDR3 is CASRSYGLGRVNTEAFF.

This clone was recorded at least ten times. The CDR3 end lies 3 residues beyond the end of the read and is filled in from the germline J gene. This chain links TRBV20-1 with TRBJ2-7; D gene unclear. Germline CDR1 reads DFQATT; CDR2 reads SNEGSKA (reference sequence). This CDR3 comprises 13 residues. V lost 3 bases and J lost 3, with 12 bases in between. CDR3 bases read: TGCAGTGCTAGTGAGTCTAAAAGCTACGAG. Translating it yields CSASESKSYE. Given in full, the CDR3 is CSASESKSYEQYF.

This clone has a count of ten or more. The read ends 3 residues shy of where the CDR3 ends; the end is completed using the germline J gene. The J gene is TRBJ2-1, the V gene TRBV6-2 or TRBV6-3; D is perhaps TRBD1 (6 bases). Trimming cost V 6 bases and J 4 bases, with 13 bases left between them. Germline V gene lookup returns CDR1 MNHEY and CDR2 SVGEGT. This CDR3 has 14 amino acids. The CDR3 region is CASRADRDYNEQFF. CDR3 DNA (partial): TGTGCCAGCAGAGCGGACAGAGATTACAATGAG.

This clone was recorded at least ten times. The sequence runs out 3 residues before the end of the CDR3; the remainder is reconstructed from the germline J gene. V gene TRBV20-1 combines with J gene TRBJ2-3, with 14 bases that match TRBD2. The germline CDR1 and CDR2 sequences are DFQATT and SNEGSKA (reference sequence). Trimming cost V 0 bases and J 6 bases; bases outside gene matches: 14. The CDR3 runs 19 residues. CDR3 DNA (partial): TGCAGTGCTAGAGATGCCGGACTAGCGGGAGGCCCTGTAGGGGATACG. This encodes CSARDAGLAGGPVGDT. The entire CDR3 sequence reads CSARDAGLAGGPVGDTQYF.

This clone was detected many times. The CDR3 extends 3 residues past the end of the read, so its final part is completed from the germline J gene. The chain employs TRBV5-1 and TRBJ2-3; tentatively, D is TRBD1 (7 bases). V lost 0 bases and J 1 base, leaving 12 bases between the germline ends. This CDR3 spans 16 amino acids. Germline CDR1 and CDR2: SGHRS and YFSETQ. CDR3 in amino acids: CASSLAPRGGTDTQYF. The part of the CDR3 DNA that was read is TGCGCCAGCAGCTTGGCCCCCAGGGGGGGCACAGATACG.

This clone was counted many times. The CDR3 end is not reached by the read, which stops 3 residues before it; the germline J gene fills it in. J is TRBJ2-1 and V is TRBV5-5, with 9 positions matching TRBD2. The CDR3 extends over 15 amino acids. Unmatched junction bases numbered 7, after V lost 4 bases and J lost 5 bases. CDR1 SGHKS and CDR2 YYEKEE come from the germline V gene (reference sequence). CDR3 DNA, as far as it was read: TGTGCCAGCAGCCCCCTAGCGGGAATTAACAATGAG. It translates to CASSPLAGINNE. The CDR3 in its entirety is CASSPLAGINNEQFF. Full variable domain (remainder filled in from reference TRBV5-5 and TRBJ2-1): DAGVTQSPTHLIKTRGQQVTLRCSPISGHKSVSWYQQVLGQGPQFIFQYYEKEERGRGNFPDRFSARQFPNYSSELNVNALLLGDSALYLCASSPLAGINNEQFFGPGTRLTVL.

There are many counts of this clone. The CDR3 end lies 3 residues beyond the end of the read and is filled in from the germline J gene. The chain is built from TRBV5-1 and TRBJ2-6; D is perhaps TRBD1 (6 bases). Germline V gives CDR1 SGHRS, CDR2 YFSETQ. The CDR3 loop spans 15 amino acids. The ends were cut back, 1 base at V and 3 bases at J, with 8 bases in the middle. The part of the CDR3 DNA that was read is TGCGCCAGCAGCTTGACAGGGAATGGGGCCAACGTC. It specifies CASSLTGNGANV. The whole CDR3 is CASSLTGNGANVLTF.

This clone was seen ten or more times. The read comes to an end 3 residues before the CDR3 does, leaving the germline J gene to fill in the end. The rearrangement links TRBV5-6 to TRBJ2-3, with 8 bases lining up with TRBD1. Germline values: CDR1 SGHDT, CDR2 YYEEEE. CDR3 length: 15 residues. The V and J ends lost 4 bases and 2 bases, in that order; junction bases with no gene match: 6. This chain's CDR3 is CASSQGQDYTDTQYF. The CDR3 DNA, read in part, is TGTGCCAGCAGCCAGGGACAGGACTACACAGATACG.